These T cell receptor beta chains were read from a single sample in a study of patients and donors after allogeneic stem cell transplantation. TCRdb re-called the RT-PCR reads with MiXCR, one entry per CDR3 protein. The sample yields under 200,000 distinct CDR3 sequences, about 32% seen once. Sequenced material: blood, either unsorted or a sorted T cell fraction (not recorded which). All receptors derive from a human donor who was either an allogeneic HSCT recipient or a stem cell or donor lymphocyte infusion donor (not recorded which). It is not recorded whose cells these are; they may come from a transplant donor. The CDR3 runs from the conserved cysteine through the conserved F or W. D genes are given only for firm matches. Size tells how often a clone was seen (once, few, many) or the class of an expanded clone, and some rows leave it out.

>.|TRBJ2-5|.|TRBV29-1
CSVRSVRQETQYF
TGCAGCGTTCGTAGCGTTCGCCAAGAGACCCAGTACTTC
>many|TRBJ1-3|.|TRBV10-3
CAISGLSGNTIYF
TGTGCCATCAGTGGTCTGTCTGGAAACACCATATATTTT
>many|TRBJ1-5|.|TRBV28
CASSLWDQPQHF
TGTGCCAGCAGTTTGTGGGATCAGCCCCAGCATTTT
>many|TRBJ1-1|.|TRBV20-1
CSAAVLRVEAFF
TGCAGTGCTGCCGTACTCCGGGTTGAAGCTTTCTTT
>.|TRBJ1-2|.|TRBV19
CASSMSQGTDYTF
TGTGCCAGTAGTATGAGTCAGGGTACGGACTACACCTTC
>.|TRBJ1-2|TRBD1|TRBV7-9
CASSSTGSGGYTF
TGTGCCAGCAGCTCGACAGGGAGTGGAGGCTACACCTTC
>.|TRBJ2-2|.|TRBV7-2
CASTRRRGSNTGELFF
TGTGCCAGCACCAGAAGACGGGGGTCTAACACCGGGGAGCTGTTTTTT
>few|TRBJ2-1|.|TRBV11-3
CASSLDRGSYNEQFF
TGTGCCAGCAGCTTAGACAGGGGCTCCTACAATGAGCAGTTCTTC
>.|TRBJ1-6|.|TRBV7-3
CASSLSQDNSPLHF
TGTGCCAGCAGCTTAAGCCAGGATAATTCACCCCTCCACTTT
>few|TRBJ2-7|TRBD1|TRBV10-3
CAIRGTATEQYF
TGTGCCATCAGAGGGACAGCCACCGAGCAGTACTTC
>few|TRBJ2-1|.|TRBV5-1
CASSPLQDEQFF
TGCGCCAGCAGCCCATTGCAGGATGAGCAGTTCTTC
>.|TRBJ1-2|.|TRBV4-2
CASSQDTGRQGWYGFTF
TGTGCCAGCAGCCAAGATACAGGTCGGCAGGGCTGGTATGGCTTCACCTTC
>many|TRBJ1-5|TRBD1|TRBV12-3/TRBV12-4
CASSFQGDYQPQHF
TGTGCCAGCAGTTTTCAGGGGGATTATCAGCCCCAGCATTTT
>.|TRBJ2-3|TRBD2|TRBV28
CASSVGLAGEGDTQYF
TGTGCCAGCAGTGTGGGACTAGCGGGAGAAGGAGATACGCAGTATTTT
>few|TRBJ2-1|TRBD2|TRBV4-3
CASSQEALAGGPGPYNEQFF
TGCGCCAGCAGCCAAGAGGCTCTAGCGGGAGGGCCTGGGCCCTACAATGAGCAGTTCTTC